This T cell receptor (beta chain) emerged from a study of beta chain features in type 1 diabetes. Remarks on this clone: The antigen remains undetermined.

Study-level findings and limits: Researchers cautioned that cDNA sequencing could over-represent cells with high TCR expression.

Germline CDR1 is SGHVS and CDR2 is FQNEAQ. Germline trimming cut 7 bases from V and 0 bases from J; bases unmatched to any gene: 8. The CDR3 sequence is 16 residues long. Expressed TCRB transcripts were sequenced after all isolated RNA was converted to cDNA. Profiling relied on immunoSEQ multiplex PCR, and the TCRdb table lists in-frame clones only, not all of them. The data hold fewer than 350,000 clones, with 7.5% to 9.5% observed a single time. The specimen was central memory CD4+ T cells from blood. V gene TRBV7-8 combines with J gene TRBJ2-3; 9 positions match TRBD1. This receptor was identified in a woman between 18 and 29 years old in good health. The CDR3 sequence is CASNVQGAGSTDTQYF. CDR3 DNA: TGTGCCAGCAATGTACAGGGGGCGGGAAGCACAGATACGCAGTATTTT. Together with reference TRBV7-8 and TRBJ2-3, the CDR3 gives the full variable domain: GAGVSQSPRYKVAKRGQDVALRCDPISGHVSLFWYQQALGQGPEFLTYFQNEAQLDKSGLPSDRFFAERPEGSVSTLKIQRTQQEDSAVYLCASNVQGAGSTDTQYFGPGTRLTVL.